A selection of T cell receptor beta chains follows, all from one sample in a study of T cell responses to AZD1222 COVID-19 vaccine. Sequenced by immunoSEQ multiplex PCR; TCRdb stores in-frame clones only, minus some. The sample records some 120,000 clones, approximately 83% being singletons. The material was peripheral blood, obtained on day 0 of MenACWY control vaccination. The receptor source for this set is an adult in good health. The CDR3 runs from the conserved cysteine through the conserved F or W. D genes are given only for firm matches. Where a row states a size, it is once, few, many or the class of an expanded clone; other rows omit it.

.	.	TRBJ2-6	TRBV7-2	TGTGCCAGCAGCCTCACCGGGGGAGCTGGGGCCAACGTCCTGACTTTC	CASSLTGGAGANVLTF
.	.	TRBJ2-5	TRBV18	TGTGCCAGCTCACCAGAAGGAGGGGAGACCCAGTACTTC	CASSPEGGETQYF
.	.	TRBJ2-7	TRBV7-9	TGTGCCAGCAGCTGGGACACCCGGGCGTACTTC	CASSWDTRAYF
.	.	TRBJ1-1	TRBV4-3	TGCGCCAGCAGCCCCCAGCTGATGAACACTGAAGCTTTCTTT	CASSPQLMNTEAFF
.	TRBD1	TRBJ1-6	TRBV6-1	TGTGCCAGCAGTGACAGGACAGGGGGCGCCTCTTCACCCCTCCACTTT	CASSDRTGGASSPLHF
.	.	TRBJ1-6	TRBV19	TGTGCCAGTACATGGGGGGTCCGGTCACCCCTCCACTTT	CASTWGVRSPLHF
.	.	TRBJ1-1	TRBV29-1	TGCAGCGTTGAGGAGCGGGGGGGCTCCACTGAAGCTTTCTTT	CSVEERGGSTEAFF
.	TRBD1	TRBJ1-5	TRBV19	TGTGCCAGTAATCCCGACAGGGTGGATAACAATCAGCCCCAGCATTTT	CASNPDRVDNNQPQHF
once	TRBD1	TRBJ2-5	TRBV5-6	TGTGCCAGCAGCTGGACAGGGTGGGGTCAAGAGACCCAGTACTTC	CASSWTGWGQETQYF
.	TRBD1	TRBJ1-1	TRBV6-2/TRBV6-3	TGTGCCAGCAGTATCCGGGACAGGGGTCCCTCGAGCACTGAAGCTTTCTTT	CASSIRDRGPSSTEAFF
.	TRBD2	TRBJ2-3	TRBV2	TGTGCCAGCCTCAAAGGGGAACTAGCGGGTACTTCAGATACGCAGTATTTT	CASLKGELAGTSDTQYF
.	.	TRBJ1-2	TRBV5-4	TGTGCCAGCAGCTTGGGGGCTAACTATGGCTACACCTTC	CASSLGANYGYTF
.	.	TRBJ2-5	TRBV5-1	TGCGCCAGCAGCTTGTTTAGCCCTAAAGAGACCCAGTACTTC	CASSLFSPKETQYF
.	TRBD1	TRBJ2-7	TRBV28	TGTGCCAGCAGTCTACAGGGGGCTAACGAGCAGTACTTC	CASSLQGANEQYF
.	TRBD1	TRBJ1-2	TRBV6-5	TGTGCCAGCAGTTACGCGGGGACAGGAGGGAGTGGCTACACCTTC	CASSYAGTGGSGYTF
.	.	TRBJ1-1	TRBV29-1	TGCAGCGTTATGGGGGACACTGAAGCTTTCTTT	CSVMGDTEAFF
.	.	TRBJ2-5	TRBV6-5	TGTGCCAGCTTCCATGCGGGGCAAAAAGAGACCCAGTACTTC	CASFHAGQKETQYF
.	.	TRBJ1-1	TRBV10-3	TGTGCCATCGCGGAGGGGCCGAACACTGAAGCTTTCTTT	CAIAEGPNTEAFF
.	.	TRBJ2-5	TRBV7-2	TGTGCCAGCAGCTTGGCAGTCCAAGAGACCCAGTACTTC	CASSLAVQETQYF
few	TRBD2	TRBJ2-2	TRBV9	TGTGCCAGCAGCGTAGCAGCGGGGGGGAACACCGGGGAGCTGTTTTTT	CASSVAAGGNTGELFF
.	TRBD2	TRBJ2-2	TRBV24-1	TGTGCCACCAGTGAAATAGCGGGGCGGGAGCTGTTTTTT	CATSEIAGRELFF
once	.	TRBJ2-1	TRBV9	TGTGCCAGTGCCCAGGGAACCTACAATGAGCAGTTCTTC	CASAQGTYNEQFF
.	TRBD2	TRBJ2-1	TRBV5-1	TGCGCCAGCAGCCTGGCCCGCGGGGGAATCGATGAGCAGTTCTTC	CASSLARGGIDEQFF
.	.	TRBJ2-1	TRBV7-6	TGTGCCAGCAGCTTAGGTGGGGACTCCTACAATGAGCAGTTCTTC	CASSLGGDSYNEQFF
.	.	TRBJ2-5	TRBV7-9	TGTGCCAGCACCCTCCCCGGGACATCAGAGACCCAGTACTTC	CASTLPGTSETQYF
.	.	TRBJ1-1	TRBV7-8	TGTGCCAGCAGCTTCAGACTGAACACTGAAGCTTTCTTT	CASSFRLNTEAFF
.	.	TRBJ1-2	TRBV18	TGTGCCAGCTCACCAAGGAGTACCACCGCTAACGATGGCTACACCTTC	CASSPRSTTANDGYTF
once	TRBD2	TRBJ2-5	TRBV18	TGTGCCAGCTCCCCCAGACTAGCGGGACAAGAGACCCAGTACTTC	CASSPRLAGQETQYF
once	.	TRBJ2-6	TRBV7-2	TGTGCCAGCAGCCGCTTAGGGACCCCCAGGTCTGGGGCCAACGTCCTGACTTTC	CASSRLGTPRSGANVLTF
.	.	TRBJ1-6	TRBV6-2/TRBV6-3	TGTGCCAGCAGTTCCTCACAGGGTCGGGATTCACCCCTCCACTTT	CASSSSQGRDSPLHF
.	.	TRBJ1-1	TRBV28	TGTGCCAGCAGTTTACGGGGCACTGAAGCTTTCTTT	CASSLRGTEAFF
.	TRBD1	TRBJ2-4	TRBV9	TGTGCCAGCAGCGTAGAGGGGACAGGGAGCAACATTCAGTACTTC	CASSVEGTGSNIQYF
.	.	TRBJ2-5	TRBV3-1/TRBV3-2	TGTGCCAGCAGCCCTCCGGGCCTAGGGAGGGAGACCCAGTACTTC	CASSPPGLGRETQYF
.	.	TRBJ2-3	TRBV19	TGTGCCAGTAGTTGGGGGGCGCTGGTAGATACGCAGTATTTT	CASSWGALVDTQYF
.	.	TRBJ1-2	TRBV7-8	TGTGCCAGCAGCTTACAGGGAGGGAACTATGGCTACACCTTC	CASSLQGGNYGYTF
once	TRBD2	TRBJ2-2	TRBV19	TGTGCCAGTACCCCGGGACTACGAGGATACGGGGAGCTGTTTTTT	CASTPGLRGYGELFF
once	.	TRBJ1-3	TRBV11-3	TGTGCCAGCATGCCCGGGTTATACCCTGGAAACACCATATATTTT	CASMPGLYPGNTIYF
.	.	TRBJ2-7	TRBV28	TGTGCCAGCAGAGACATCTACGGCTCCTACGAGCAGTACTTC	CASRDIYGSYEQYF
.	.	TRBJ1-2	TRBV5-4	TGTGCCAGCAGCTGGGGGGTTGGGGATGGCTACACCTTC	CASSWGVGDGYTF
.	TRBD1	TRBJ2-1	TRBV4-2	TGTGCCAGCAGCCCGACAGGGAAGTCTGTTGATGAGCAGTTCTTC	CASSPTGKSVDEQFF